These 30 T cell receptor beta chains originate from one sample sequenced in a study of cytomegalovirus exposure and HLA in healthy donors. Vbeta (60) and Jbeta (13) primers were used in the PCR. The repertoire was sequenced with immunoSEQ multiplex PCR; TCRdb's copy has only in-frame clones and lacks some. Of 100,000 to 150,000 clones in the sample, about 80% were seen once. The source material was PBMCs. Every receptor here comes from a girl aged 2-10 years in good health and CMV-seronegative.

The rearrangement links TRBV5-1 to TRBJ2-5; 11 bases map to TRBD1. CDR1 and CDR2 (germline): SGHRS, YFSETQ. This CDR3 is 16 amino acids long. V gave up 2 bases and J gave up 5 bases; unmatched junction bases: 8. For the CDR3, the DNA is TGCGCCAGCAGCTTCGGCGGGACAGGGGGAAGGGAGACCCAGTACTTC. Translated, it gives CASSFGGTGGRETQYF. Full variable domain (remainder filled in from reference TRBV5-1 and TRBJ2-5): KAGVTQTPRYLIKTRGQQVTLSCSPISGHRSVSWYQQTPGQGLQFLFEYFSETQRNKGNFPGRFSGRQFSNSRSEMNVSTLELGDSALYLCASSFGGTGGRETQYFGPGTRLLVL.

The rearrangement links TRBV12-5 to TRBJ1-5, with TRBD1 identical over 11 bases. The J segment lost 7 bases and the V segment lost 1 base, leaving 15 bases of the junction unmatched. The CDR3 consists of 19 residues. Germline loops: CDR1 LGHNT, CDR2 FRNRAP. The CDR3 sequence: CASGLALPGQGDSAQPQHF. CDR3 DNA: TGTGCTAGTGGTTTGGCCCTCCCGGGACAGGGGGATTCGGCCCAGCCCCAGCATTTT.

This clone came up once. The chain recombines TRBV7-2 with TRBJ2-5; D not resolved. The tail of the sequence fits TRBJ2-7 better, so the J call may be wrong. The CDR3 covers 13 residues. Per germline, CDR1 SGHTA and CDR2 FQGNSA. CDR3 protein: CASSLTVAYEQYF. The CDR3 DNA sequence: TGTGCCAGCAGCTTAACGGTTGCCTACGAGCAGTACTTC.

V and J are TRBV2 and TRBJ2-7, with a possible D match to TRBD2 (5 bases). There are 15 residues in the CDR3. In germline, CDR1 is SNHLY, CDR2 FYNNEI. The V gene lost 3 bases and the J gene lost 0 bases, with 12 bases spanning the gap. The CDR3 region has the DNA TGTGCCAGCAGTGACTTAGCGTTTCCCTCCTACGAGCAGTACTTC. This encodes CASSDLAFPSYEQYF.

This chain joins TRBV11-2 and TRBJ2-2, with D maybe TRBD2 (6 bases). Germline V gene sequence: CDR1 SGHAT, CDR2 FQNNGV. With 5 bases removed from V and 5 bases from J, the gap between germline ends came to 12 bases. The CDR3 runs to 14 residues. The CDR3 region has the DNA TGTGCCAGCAGCACGGGGGTGGTGACCGGGGAGCTGTTTTTT. As protein: CASSTGVVTGELFF.

The rearrangement joins TRBV27 to TRBJ2-5, with TRBD1 matching 10 bases. The J call could be wrong; TRBJ2-7 is a better fit for the DNA end. The CDR3 has 16 amino acids. The V gene's germline CDR1 is MNHEY and CDR2 SMNVEV (reference sequence). This CDR3 is CASSPGTGALLYEQYF. CDR3 DNA sequence: TGTGCCAGCAGTCCGGGGACAGGGGCTCTCCTCTACGAGCAGTACTTC.

V gene TRBV4-2 combines with J gene TRBJ2-1; 7 nucleotides align to TRBD2. The germline CDR1 and CDR2 sequences are LGHNA and YNFKEQ. The ends lost 4 bases at V and 2 bases at J; junction bases unmatched: 8. The CDR3 loop spans 16 amino acids. CDR3 sequence (DNA): TGTGCCAGCAGCCCCGGCACACGGGAGGCCTACAATGAGCAGTTCTTC. This gives the protein CASSPGTREAYNEQFF.

The V gene is TRBV7-6, the J gene TRBJ2-5; 10 bases match TRBD1. The assigned J gene may be wrong: the sequence end matches TRBJ2-7 better. Germline CDR1 SGHVS, CDR2 FNYEAQ. This CDR3 spans 16 amino acids. The CDR3 loop reads CASSPQWTGGTYEQYF. CDR3 bases: TGTGCCAGCAGCCCGCAGTGGACAGGGGGAACCTACGAGCAGTACTTC.

About this clone: Other DNA sequences in this specimen translate into the identical CDR3. The genes are TRBV5-1 and TRBJ1-6; weak D call: TRBD1 (5 bases). The length of the CDR3 is 15 residues. Trimming cost V 4 bases and J 0 bases, with 8 bases left between them. From germline, CDR1 is SGHRS and CDR2 YFSETQ. The CDR3: CASSPGDSYNSPLHF. The CDR3 coding sequence is TGCGCCAGCAGCCCGGGGGACTCCTATAATTCACCCCTCCACTTT.

The J gene is TRBJ1-1, the V gene TRBV19, with 9 bases aligning to TRBD1. Germline trimming cut 6 bases from V and 4 bases from J; bases unmatched to any gene: 6. This CDR3 is built from 14 residues. Looked up from germline, CDR1 is LNHDA and CDR2 is SQIVND (reference sequence). This CDR3 is CASSHRGRSTEAFF. In DNA, the CDR3 is TGTGCCAGTAGCCACAGGGGGCGGTCCACTGAAGCTTTCTTT.

This clone was recorded a few times. The chain links TRBV2 to TRBJ1-1; possible D gene TRBD1, 5 bases. The CDR3 spans 14 residues. Trimming shortened V by 7 bases and J by 5 bases, and 17 bases separated the two germline ends. Germline CDR1 SNHLY, CDR2 FYNNEI. CDR3 amino acids: CASTFAQGGTEAFF. DNA for the CDR3: TGTGCCAGCACCTTTGCGCAGGGAGGGACTGAAGCTTTCTTT.

J is TRBJ2-2 and V is TRBV28; the D gene is possibly TRBD1 (5 bases). Per germline, CDR1 MDHEN and CDR2 SYDVKM. There are 14 residues in the CDR3. Trimming stripped 2 bases from V and 3 bases from J, with 7 bases between. The CDR3 reads CASSLRGYTGELFF. The CDR3 nucleotides are TGTGCCAGCAGTTTAAGGGGCTACACCGGGGAGCTGTTTTTT.

The V and J genes are TRBV6-5 and TRBJ1-4, with TRBD1 as a possible D gene (5 bases). The CDR3 has 14 amino acids. V was trimmed by 7 bases and J by 4 bases, leaving 13 bases between them. The V gene's germline CDR1 is MNHEY and CDR2 SVGAGI. The CDR3 bases are TGTGCCAGCACCAACCCGGGGGTTAATGAAAAACTGTTTTTT. Protein product: CASTNPGVNEKLFF.

This chain connects TRBV6-1 to TRBJ2-7; 7 nucleotides agree with TRBD2. Germline V gives CDR1 MNHNS, CDR2 SASEGT. Trimming removed 4 bases from V and 2 bases from J; junction bases left unmatched: 8. This CDR3 has 15 residues. CDR3 residues: CASSALSGWTYEQYF. CDR3 nucleotide sequence: TGTGCCAGCAGTGCCCTTAGCGGGTGGACCTACGAGCAGTACTTC.

CDR3: CASSDSGGVYNEQFF. In nucleotides, the CDR3 is TGTGCCAGCAGTGACTCTGGGGGCGTCTACAATGAGCAGTTCTTC. The V call is TRBV6-4, the J call TRBJ2-1, with a weak D call TRBD1 (6 bases). Germline CDR1 reads MRHNA; CDR2 reads SNTAGT. The CDR3 is made up of 15 amino acids. Trimming removed 0 bases at V and 3 bases at J, with 9 bases between.

The CDR3 nucleotides are TGTGCCAGCAGCCCCCCCGACGGGTGGGGACAGGGGACGCAGTATTTT. Encoded protein: CASSPPDGWGQGTQYF. The J gene is TRBJ2-3, the V gene TRBV7-2; TRBD1 matches at 10 bases. With V trimmed by 5 bases and J by 9 bases, 14 bases remained unmatched. Germline V gene lookup returns CDR1 SGHTA and CDR2 FQGNSA. This CDR3 is built from 16 residues. The complete variable domain, with remaining parts taken from reference TRBV7-2 and TRBJ2-3, reads GAGVSQSPSNKVTEKGKDVELRCDPISGHTALYWYRQSLGQGLEFLIYFQGNSAPDKSGLPSDRFSAERTGGSVSTLTIQRTQQEDSAVYLCASSPPDGWGQGTQYFGPGTRLTVL.

The chain joins TRBV25-1 to TRBJ2-7; D is unresolved. Germline values: CDR1 MGHDK, CDR2 SYGVNS. The CDR3 is 13 amino acids. V shed 10 bases and J shed 1 base, with 14 bases lying between them. The DNA of the CDR3 is TGTGCCATCTCTCTCACTGATTCCTACGAGCAGTACTTC. This translates into CAISLTDSYEQYF.

This sequence joins TRBV6-1 and TRBJ2-2; 11 bases line up with TRBD2. CDR1 and CDR2 (germline): MNHNS, SASEGT. The V gene end was trimmed by 2 bases and the J gene end by 7 bases; junction bases not matched to a gene: 15. The CDR3 runs 19 residues. CDR3 coding DNA: TGTGCCAGCAGTGAATTTGTTAGCGGGAGGGCCAGGGTTGGCGGGGAGCTGTTTTTT. This sequence encodes CASSEFVSGRARVGGELFF.

As concerns this clone: One end of the junction fails to match germline, which may point to a read error. This rearrangement joins TRBV19 to TRBJ2-1, with TRBD2 matching over 11 bases. This CDR3 contains 15 residues. Germline values: CDR1 LNHDA, CDR2 SQIVND (reference sequence). The CDR3 loop reads CASRIAGGPGNEQFF. DNA of the CDR3: TGTGCCAGTAGGATAGCGGGGGGGCCGGGGAATGAGCAGTTCTTC. The whole variable domain, remainder taken from reference TRBV19 and TRBJ2-1, is DGGITQSPKYLFRKEGQNVTLSCEQNLNHDAMYWYRQDPGQGLRLIYYSQIVNDFQKGDIAEGYSVSREKKESFPLTVTSAQKNPTAFYLCASRIAGGPGNEQFFGPGTRLTVL.

The chain recombines TRBV5-1 with TRBJ2-7; 13 bases agree with TRBD2. J lost 3 bases, V lost 4 bases, and 7 bases had no gene match. There are 16 residues in the CDR3. CDR1 is SGHRS, CDR2 YFSETQ, per germline. As DNA, the CDR3 is TGCGCCAGCAGCCGAGGGGGACTAGCGGGAAGCTACGAGCAGTACTTC. Encoded protein: CASSRGGLAGSYEQYF.

The CDR3 reads CASSFGVNEKLFF. The CDR3 region has the DNA TGTGCCAGCAGCTTTGGAGTTAATGAAAAACTGTTTTTT. The J gene is TRBJ1-4, the V gene TRBV5-5, with unresolved D. CDR3 length: 13 residues. V was shortened by 2 bases and J by 4 bases, with 6 bases between the two germline ends. In germline, CDR1 is SGHKS, CDR2 YYEKEE (reference sequence).

Regarding this clone: Other nucleotide sequences from this sample produce the same CDR3. The chain couples TRBV4-1 to TRBJ2-2; TRBD2 is a possible D gene (6 bases). The CDR3 has 14 residues. Germline loops: CDR1 MGHRA, CDR2 YSYEKL. V was trimmed by 0 bases and J by 5 bases, leaving 7 bases between them. DNA for the CDR3: TGCGCCAGCAGCCAAGACGGGGGTACCGGGGAGCTGTTTTTT. This gives the protein CASSQDGGTGELFF.

This chain connects TRBV9 to TRBJ2-5; D is perhaps TRBD1 (6 bases). Germline CDR1 and CDR2: SGDLS and YYNGEE. Trimming removed 0 bases at V and 1 base at J, with 7 bases between. The CDR3 is made up of 14 amino acids. DNA for the CDR3: TGTGCCAGCAGCGTAGGACAGGTCCAAGAGACCCAGTACTTC. As protein: CASSVGQVQETQYF. Complete variable domain (other parts from reference TRBV9 and TRBJ2-5): DSGVTQTPKHLITATGQRVTLRCSPRSGDLSVYWYQQSLDQGLQFLIQYYNGEERAKGNILERFSAQQFPDLHSELNLSSLELGDSALYFCASSVGQVQETQYFGPGTRLLVL.

This clone turned up a few times. V usage is TRBV6-5 and J usage is TRBJ1-2; maybe TRBD1 (6 bases). The CDR3 is 12 amino acids. Germline CDR1 and CDR2: MNHEY and SVGAGI. Trimming pared 5 bases from V and 6 bases from J, leaving 10 bases between. The CDR3 bases are TGTGCCAGCAGTGGCAGGGGCAATGGCTACACCTTC. Translation: CASSGRGNGYTF.

This chain connects TRBV6-5 to TRBJ2-1; tentative D call: TRBD2 (7 bases). CDR1 and CDR2 from the germline V gene are MNHEY and SVGAGI. With 0 bases removed from V and 8 bases from J, the gap between germline ends came to 11 bases. CDR3 size: 14 residues. The CDR3 region is CASSYSWGGDEQFF. For the CDR3, the DNA is TGTGCCAGCAGTTACTCTTGGGGGGGCGATGAGCAGTTCTTC.

The rearrangement joins TRBV4-1 to TRBJ2-5; D ambiguous. V was pared by 3 bases and J by 4 bases, with 6 bases between. The CDR3 consists of 12 residues. Germline V gene sequence: CDR1 MGHRA, CDR2 YSYEKL. Here the CDR3 DNA reads TGCGCCAGCAGCCAGTCAGGAGAGACCCAGTACTTC. It encodes CASSQSGETQYF.

The chain uses TRBV7-9 and TRBJ2-1; perhaps TRBD2 as D (7 bases). This CDR3 is built from 15 residues. Germline CDR1 is SEHNR and CDR2 is FQNEAQ (reference sequence). V was clipped by 5 bases and J by 6 bases, with 17 bases between them. CDR3 in amino acids: CASSRGGGESNEQFF. In DNA, the CDR3 is TGTGCCAGCAGCCGAGGGGGAGGGGAGAGCAATGAGCAGTTCTTC.

This chain uses TRBV7-9 with TRBJ2-1; unclear D gene. The CDR3 totals 12 residues. CDR1 is SEHNR, CDR2 FQNEAQ, per germline (reference sequence). V lost 1 base and J 12 bases, leaving 10 bases between the germline ends. The CDR3 sequence is CASSLDSLGQFF. As DNA, the CDR3 is TGTGCCAGCAGCTTAGACTCCCTCGGGCAGTTCTTC.

This clone was seen a handful of times. The chain recombines TRBV29-1 with TRBJ2-3, with a possible D match to TRBD2 (6 bases). This CDR3 is built from 12 residues. V was cut by 3 bases and J by 6 bases, with 10 bases left in between. CDR1 is SQVTM, CDR2 ANQGSEA, per germline. In DNA, the CDR3 is TGCAGCGTTGAGGGGGGAAAGGATACGCAGTATTTT. Encoded protein: CSVEGGKDTQYF.

V usage is TRBV19 and J usage is TRBJ2-5; tentatively, D is TRBD2 (5 bases). CDR1 is LNHDA and CDR2 is SQIVND in the germline V gene (reference sequence). The CDR3 spans 15 residues. V lost 4 bases, J lost 9 bases, and 21 bases lay in between. The CDR3 DNA reads TGTGCCAGTAGTACTCTTCGGACTTCAGGAGGTTCCCAGTACTTC. Amino acids: CASSTLRTSGGSQYF.